This T cell receptor beta chain was sequenced for a study of regulatory T cells in long-lasting Graves disease. Indicated time point: persistent/refractory GD, antithyroid drugs over 5 years with positive TRAb. RNA isolated from PBMCs was used to make the TCR library. Comment on this clonotype: Its antigen is still unknown.

Arm-PCR with iRepertoire HTBI primers amplified the CDR3 regions for these TCR beta libraries. TCRdb re-called the multiplex PCR reads through MiXCR, storing one row per CDR3 protein. This sample has under 350,000 distinct CDR3 sequences, with approximately 20% found just once. The study, taken as a whole, reports: Analyses excluded thyroid tissue, covering peripheral blood alone. New patients shared about 910 public clonotypes, and persistent patients shared more, with 2,500 to 3,000.

CDR1 and CDR2 (germline): MNHEY, SMNVEV (reference sequence). The CDR3 contains 12 residues. Trimming shortened V by 3 bases and J by 8 bases, and 7 bases separated the two germline ends. This specimen was peripheral blood mononuclear cells (PBMCs), taken when the disease was refractory, from a patient treated with antithyroid drugs. This TCR was recovered from a female donor with Graves disease. V gene TRBV27 combines with J gene TRBJ2-2; D ambiguous. CDR3 bases: TGTGCCAGCAGTTTGGCGCAGGGGGAGCTGTTTTTT. The encoded protein is CASSLAQGELFF.